The following is a T cell receptor (beta chain) sequence with its context. What antigen it recognizes has not been identified. Base quality data are lacking; no much larger clone is found one base away. TCRbeta CDR3 regions were amplified from genomic DNA by means of the immunoSEQ Assay, a bias-controlled multiplex PCR. Per the original workflow: Within the assay, amplification of reference gene primers was used to estimate how many nucleated cells each sample contained. To quantify the absolute abundance of each unique TCRbeta CDR3 rearrangement, sequence reads were collapsed and filtered. For each sample, productive Simpson clonality was calculated by taking the square root of Simpson's diversity index across productive rearrangements. The clones in this table, taken by TCRdb from immuneACCESS, are in-frame only. Not every clone is retained; where verified, under half of the shortfall comes from an unresolved V gene, and the cause of the rest is unknown. The D gene and trimming were derived from the DNA, and the V and J assignments and clone size from that table. The sample records more than 55,000 clones, 82% of which are singletons. Jointly, the top ten make up 8.5% to 10% of the sample.

From the germline V gene, CDR1 is MGHRA and CDR2 is YSYEKL. Deletion took 5 bases off V and 0 bases off J, with a span of 14 bases between the germline ends. The CDR3 has 15 amino acids, counting the end cysteine and phenylalanine. The kept DNA is CDR3 alone, 45 bases in frame from the first base. The collaborating institutions used their own protocols to collect whole blood in K2EDTA tubes. For TCRbeta analysis, collaborators shipped samples in one of three forms: frozen whole blood, isolated PBMCs, or DNA extracted from either of those sample types. This record belongs to a study of blood T cell repertoires in COVID-19 (dated by TCRdb to 2020 to 2022). In terms of the full investigation: Samples from collaborators originated in the United States, Italy and Spain and spanned both the acute and convalescent phases of COVID-19. The material from the prospective study consisted of cDNA or gDNA derived from T cells, B-cell-depleted T cells, or PBMCs. Subjects who had been exposed to COVID-19, were actively infected with it, or had recovered from it provided the deeply sampled blood TCRbeta repertoires that made up the dataset. A freely available public database, intended as a resource for researchers studying the immune response to SARS-CoV-2, is where the repertoires were released. Samples came from the ongoing ImmuneRACE study (first 160 participants) plus 1,254 subjects from 6 global collaborators. The sample metadata nearly always contained a de-identified subject ID, COVID-19 status, age in years and sex. Where available, HLA class I and class II types were obtained from metadata supplied by the sample provider rather than from assay-based typing.

General findings and caveats noted by the study authors: The amount of clinical and demographic metadata varied by source and participant and was provided uncurated.

This clonotype was sampled from an elderly woman with acute or convalescent COVID-19. What was sequenced was peripheral blood. The V and J segments used are TRBV4-1 and TRBJ2-7, with a tentative D gene TRBD2 over 6 matching bases. The CDR3 sequence is CASSSPGLSSYEQYF. The sequence in DNA is TGCGCCAGCAGCTCGCCGGGACTTAGCTCCTACGAGCAGTACTTC.